This TCR beta chain was recovered during a study of blood T cell repertoires in COVID-19. Study as a whole: Both acute and convalescent COVID-19 samples were obtained from the United States, Italy and Spain.

V trimming: 1 base; J trimming: 7 bases; junction bases outside the gene matches: 3. CDR1 is LGHDT, CDR2 YNNKEL, per germline (reference sequence). CDR3 length: 13 amino acids. Assignments of participants to cohorts depended upon their own reported clinical history. As handled by the study authors: Reference gene primer amplification gave estimated nucleated cell counts. Using immunoSEQ multiplex PCR, the repertoire was profiled, and TCRdb retains in-frame clones only, with some absent. V and J calls and clone size are those listed in that table; D and trimming were worked out from the DNA. The sample lists about 400,000 clones, over 85% occurring once.

This chain links TRBV3-1 (or the pseudogene TRBV3-2) with TRBJ1-2; 7 positions agree with TRBD1. The receptor was isolated from a woman aged 30 to 39 who had recovered from COVID-19. The material sequenced was PBMCs or T cells enriched from blood (not recorded which). CDR3 DNA sequence: TGTGCCAGCAGCCAAGTAGGGGGCGGTGGCTACACCTTC. Translating it yields CASSQVGGGGYTF.